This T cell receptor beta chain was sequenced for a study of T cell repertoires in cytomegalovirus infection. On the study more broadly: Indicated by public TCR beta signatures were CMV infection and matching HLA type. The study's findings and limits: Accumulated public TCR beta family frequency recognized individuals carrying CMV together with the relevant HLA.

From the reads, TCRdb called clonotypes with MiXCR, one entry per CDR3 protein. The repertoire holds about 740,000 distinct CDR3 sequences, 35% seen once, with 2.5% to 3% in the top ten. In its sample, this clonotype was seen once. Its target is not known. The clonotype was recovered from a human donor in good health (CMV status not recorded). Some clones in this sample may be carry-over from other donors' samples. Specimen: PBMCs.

CDR3 loop: CASSPVDRPGELFF. In DNA, the CDR3 is TGTGCCAGCAGTCCCGTGGACAGACCCGGGGAGCTGTTTTTT. The chain employs TRBV28 and TRBJ2-2; weak D call: TRBD1 (6 bases). Per the germline V gene, CDR1 is MDHEN and CDR2 is SYDVKM. V lost 5 bases and J lost 6, with 13 bases in between. The CDR3 covers 14 residues.